The 6 T cell receptor beta chains in this list originate from one sample, sequenced in a study of a mutant IDH1 vaccine in newly diagnosed glioma. The protocol was immunoSEQ multiplex PCR, while the TCRdb copy is restricted to in-frame clones and leaves out a portion. Of 50,000 or so clones in the sample, more than 70% were seen once. The time point here: week 5, during vaccination. Every single dose of the vaccine, 300 ug of mutant IDH1 20-mer peptide, came with topical imiquimod. What these receptors recognize is not known. The material was PBMCs, obtained from a glioma patient whose treatment included an IDH1 peptide vaccine. These receptors were taken from a woman aged 40-49 years with glioma.

On this clone itself: This same CDR3 is encoded by further DNA sequences in the sample. The chain has TRBV14 and TRBJ2-2, with D uncertain. V shed 0 bases and J shed 5 bases, with 7 bases lying between them. There are 14 residues in the CDR3. Germline V gene data show CDR1 as SGHDN and CDR2 as FVKESK. CDR3 residues: CASSQDLRTGELFF. The CDR3 DNA sequence: TGTGCCAGCAGCCAAGATCTGAGAACCGGGGAGCTGTTTTTT. Looking up the rest from reference TRBV14 and TRBJ2-2 gives the full variable domain: EAGVTQFPSHSVIEKGQTVTLRCDPISGHDNLYWYRRVMGKEIKFLLHFVKESKQDESGMPNNRFLAERTGGTYSTLKVQPAELEDSGVYFCASSQDLRTGELFFGEGSRLTVL.

The V gene is TRBV27, the J gene TRBJ1-1; 11 bases match TRBD1. This CDR3 is 15 amino acids long. In germline, CDR1 is MNHEY, CDR2 SMNVEV (reference sequence). V lost 7 bases, J lost 4 bases, and 8 bases stayed unmatched. The CDR3 loop is CASITSGTGGTEAFF. The CDR3 nucleotides are TGTGCCAGCATTACTTCCGGGACAGGGGGCACTGAAGCTTTCTTT.

J is TRBJ2-5 and V is TRBV29-1; tentatively, D is TRBD1 (5 bases). Germline loops: CDR1 SQVTM, CDR2 ANQGSEA. The CDR3 sequence is 14 residues long. V was clipped by 6 bases and J by 2 bases, with 16 bases between them. The CDR3 here is CSVGWVTAQETQYF. CDR3 bases: TGCAGCGTGGGGTGGGTGACAGCACAAGAGACCCAGTACTTC.

This clone was observed a single time. This chain uses TRBV6-6 with TRBJ2-1; no reliable D call. V was shortened by 1 base and J by 8 bases, with 12 bases between the two germline ends. The CDR3 spans 14 residues. Germline lookup yields CDR1 MNHNY and CDR2 SVGAGI (reference sequence). The CDR3 bases are TGTGCCAGCAGTTACTTATCGCTAGAGGATGAGCAGTTCTTC. This sequence encodes CASSYLSLEDEQFF.

This clone has only a few counts. The chain is built from TRBV9 and TRBJ1-1, with 8 bases matching TRBD1. CDR3 length: 14 residues. Germline V lookup: CDR1 SGDLS, CDR2 YYNGEE. Losses at the gene ends were 3 bases for V and 5 bases for J; bases not matched to a gene: 6. CDR3 coding DNA: TGTGCCAGCAGCGATGACAGGGGCGCTACTGAAGCTTTCTTT. Protein sequence: CASSDDRGATEAFF.

This chain links TRBV6-5 with TRBJ2-1; D is possibly TRBD2 (6 bases). Germline V gene data show CDR1 as MNHEY and CDR2 as SVGAGI. This CDR3 comprises 14 residues. Trimming took 6 bases from V and 8 from J, leaving 17 bases between them. CDR3 amino acids: CASRIEPGVDEQFF. The DNA of the CDR3 is TGTGCCAGCAGAATCGAACCGGGGGTGGATGAGCAGTTCTTC.